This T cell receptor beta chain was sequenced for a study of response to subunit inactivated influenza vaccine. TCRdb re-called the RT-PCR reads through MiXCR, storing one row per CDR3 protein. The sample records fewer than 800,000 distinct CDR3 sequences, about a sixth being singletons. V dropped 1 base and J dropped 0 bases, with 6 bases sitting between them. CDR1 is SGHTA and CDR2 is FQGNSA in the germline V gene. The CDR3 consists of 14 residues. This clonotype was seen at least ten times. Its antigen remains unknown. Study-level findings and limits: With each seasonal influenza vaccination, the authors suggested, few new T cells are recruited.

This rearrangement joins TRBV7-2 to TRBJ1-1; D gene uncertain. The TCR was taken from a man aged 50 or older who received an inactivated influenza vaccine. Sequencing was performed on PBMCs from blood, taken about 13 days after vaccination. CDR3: CASSLVRMNTEAFF. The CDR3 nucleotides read TGTGCCAGCAGCTTAGTCCGGATGAACACTGAAGCTTTCTTT.